This TCR beta chain was retrieved from a study of T cell repertoires in cytomegalovirus infection (dated by TCRdb to between 2017 and 2020). General notes on the study: The HLA type of each donor mattered for the analysis, because public TCR beta signatures pointed to carriage of CMV infection along with the matching HLA type.

Via the germline V gene (reference sequence), CDR1 is SEHNR and CDR2 FQNEAQ. There are 15 amino acids in the CDR3, from cysteine to phenylalanine inclusive. Of all the DNA, just the CDR3 is kept, 45 bases in frame from base 1. The germline V end is reduced by 3 bases and the J end by 1 base; junction bases left unmatched: 6. Data came from an Illumina HiSeq 1500. TCRdb redid the processing of the public reads, applying fastp at Q25 and MiXCR, and retained in-frame beta chains. A single entry per CDR3 protein holds the most common genes and DNA from its merged rows. For this sample the table gives over 200,000 distinct CDR3 sequences, of which roughly an eighth were detected only once. The ten largest clones take up around 8.1% of the sample. The paper's findings and limits, for the study overall: In both this cohort and an independent approximately 370-donor cohort, the cumulative frequency of public TCR beta family members distinguished carriers of CMV infection plus the relevant HLA type. The ex vivo response was dominated by HLA-C-restricted CMV-specific TCR beta clonotypes, which also provided the single most frequent clonotype in two of eight donors.

A remark on this clonotype: The antigen it recognizes is unknown. Base qualities are not recorded, but no much larger clone differs from it by a single base.

The chain is encoded by TRBV7-9 joined to TRBJ2-7; 7 bases in the middle match TRBD1. The TCR originated in a human donor in good health (CMV status not recorded). Some clones in this sample may be carry-over from other donors' samples. The material sequenced was PBMCs. The DNA reads TGTGCCAGCAGCTTGATGCTGGGACAGTCCTACGAGCAGTACTTC. It translates as CASSLMLGQSYEQYF.